These T cell receptor beta chains were read from a single sample in a study of early T cells in non-severe SARS-CoV-2 infection. MiXCR, applied by TCRdb to the 5' RACE reads, yields one record per CDR3 protein. Of some 61,000 distinct CDR3 sequences listed, 8.5% to 12% were seen once; the top ten hold around 4.4%. What was sequenced was whole blood. The source of these receptors is an adult who was a healthcare worker with PCR-confirmed SARS-CoV-2 infection or an uninfected control (not recorded which). The CDR3 runs from the conserved cysteine through the conserved F or W. D genes are given only for firm matches. Clone size, where shown, is once, few, many, or a class for clones that have expanded.

many,NA,TRBJ2-1,11,TRBV29-1,TGCAGCGCGTCTACCAACAATGAGCAGTTCTTC,CSASTNNEQFF
many,NA,TRBJ1-1,16,TRBV3-1,TGTGCCAGCAGCCTCAGTCAGGGCAGGGCTTCCACTGAAGCTTTCTTT,CASSLSQGRASTEAFF
NA,NA,TRBJ2-5,14,TRBV6-1,TGTGCCAGCGGAGCGAGGGGGGGCCGGGAGACCCAGTACTTC,CASGARGGRETQYF
many,NA,TRBJ2-2,13,TRBV10-3,TGTGCCATCGGTGGGGGTAGCACCGGGGAGCTGTTTTTT,CAIGGGSTGELFF
few,NA,TRBJ1-1,15,TRBV5-6,TGTGCCAGCAGCCCCACCCGGACGGAGAACACTGAAGCTTTCTTT,CASSPTRTENTEAFF
NA,NA,TRBJ2-3,12,TRBV24-1,TGTCCGGACGGGGAGATAGGAGATACGCAGTATTTT,CPDGEIGDTQYF
many,TRBD2,TRBJ2-7,16,TRBV7-9,TGTGCTGCGCGTCGGGGAGGGCCAAAAGGGTGGTACGAGCAGTACTTC,CAARRGGPKGWYEQYF
many,TRBD1,TRBJ1-1,17,TRBV12-3/TRBV12-4,TGTGCCAGCAGTTTACAGGGGACAGGTCTCATGAACACTGAAGCTTTCTTT,CASSLQGTGLMNTEAFF
few,NA,TRBJ2-3,13,TRBV5-1,TGCGCCAGCAGCTTTGGACAGTCCGATACGCAGTATTTT,CASSFGQSDTQYF
many,TRBD1,TRBJ1-5,15,TRBV10-2,TGCGCCAGCTCACTAGTGGGACAGGGGAATCAGCCCCAGCATTTT,CASSLVGQGNQPQHF
many,NA,TRBJ1-1,14,TRBV30,TGTGCCTGGAGTGTAGCCGGGCCAGACACTGAAGCTTTCTTT,CAWSVAGPDTEAFF
NA,NA,TRBJ2-7,14,TRBV5-1,TGCGCCAGTAACTCCGGGACCATAGGGGGCGAGCAGTACTTC,CASNSGTIGGEQYF
NA,NA,TRBJ1-5,12,TRBV5-6,TGTGCCAGCAGCCTGAAAGCCCAGCCCCAGCATTTT,CASSLKAQPQHF
many,NA,TRBJ1-6,14,TRBV7-3,TGTGCCAGCAGCTTATCCGGGACTTCTTCACCCCTCCACTTT,CASSLSGTSSPLHF
NA,NA,TRBJ1-1,13,TRBV29-1,TGCAGCGTAGGCGGCAGGCAGGTTCCTGAAGCTTTCTTT,CSVGGRQVPEAFF
many,TRBD2,TRBJ2-3,13,TRBV24-1,TGTGCCACCGGGGAGGGCTCAATAGATACGCAGTATTTT,CATGEGSIDTQYF
many,NA,TRBJ1-5,13,TRBV12-3/TRBV12-4,TGTGCCAGCACTTCAAAACCCAATCAGCCCCAGCATTTT,CASTSKPNQPQHF
NA,NA,TRBJ1-1,12,TRBV10-2,TGCGCCAGCGGGAGGCCGAACACTGAAGCTTTCTTT,CASGRPNTEAFF
NA,TRBD1,TRBJ2-7,14,TRBV28,TGTGCCAGCAGCTTAGGGACAGGCCTCTACGAGCAGTACTTC,CASSLGTGLYEQYF
many,NA,TRBJ2-2,12,TRBV29-1,TGCAGCGTTGCCTTTTACACCGGGGAGCTGTTTTTT,CSVAFYTGELFF
NA,TRBD1,TRBJ2-5,12,TRBV29-1,TGCAGCGTTGTTAGGGGGCGGGAGACCCAGTACTTC,CSVVRGRETQYF
many,NA,TRBJ1-6,14,TRBV11-1,TGTGCCAGCAGCTTGGGCAGCAATAATTCACCCCTCCACTTT,CASSLGSNNSPLHF
NA,TRBD2,TRBJ2-5,12,TRBV29-1,TGCAGCGTTAGCGGGGGGCAAGAGACCCAGTACTTC,CSVSGGQETQYF
many,NA,TRBJ2-7,13,TRBV12-3/TRBV12-4,TGTGCCAGCGCTCCGACAGCCTCGGGCGAGCAGTACTTC,CASAPTASGEQYF
many,TRBD2,TRBJ2-5,12,TRBV29-1,TGCAGCGTGTTAGCGGGCCAAGAGACCCAGTACTTC,CSVLAGQETQYF
many,NA,TRBJ1-1,11,TRBV20-1,TGCAGGCCTAGGGGGGACACTGAAGCCTTCTTT,CRPRGDTEAFF
few,TRBD2,TRBJ2-1,13,TRBV3-1,TGTGCCAGCAGAGGGACTACTTACAATGAGCAGTTCTTC,CASRGTTYNEQFF
many,NA,TRBJ2-2,12,TRBV29-1,TGCAGCGTTGAACGGTTCACCGGGGAGCTGTTTTTT,CSVERFTGELFF
few,NA,TRBJ1-3,13,TRBV3-1,TGTGCCAGCAGCCAATTCCTGACAAACACCATATATTTT,CASSQFLTNTIYF
few,NA,TRBJ1-1,14,TRBV30,TGTGCCCTCTCCCCCGGGATTGTGAACACTGAAGCTTTCTTT,CALSPGIVNTEAFF
NA,NA,TRBJ2-7,12,TRBV29-1,TGCAGCGTTTCTATAGACACCTACGAGCAGTACTTC,CSVSIDTYEQYF
many,TRBD1,TRBJ2-7,13,TRBV20-1,TGCAGTGCTGTCTGGACAGGGAACTACGAGCAGTACTTC,CSAVWTGNYEQYF
few,NA,TRBJ1-1,14,TRBV12-3/TRBV12-4,TGTGCCAGCAGTTTAAACGGTATGAACACTGAAGCTTTCTTT,CASSLNGMNTEAFF
NA,TRBD2,TRBJ2-1,15,TRBV5-1,TGCGCCAGCAGCTTAAGTCTAGCGGGAGTCAATGAGCAGTTCTTC,CASSLSLAGVNEQFF
many,NA,TRBJ2-1,12,TRBV7-2,TGTGCCAGCAGCCAAGACAGGAGTGAGCAGTTCTTC,CASSQDRSEQFF
many,TRBD1,TRBJ1-6,16,TRBV13,TGTGCCAGCAGCCTAACCTCCGCAGGGGGGAATTCACCCCTCCATTTT,CASSLTSAGGNSPLHF
many,NA,TRBJ2-1,14,TRBV29-1,TGCAGCGTTGAAGGAGGACGGACCTACAATGAGCAGTTCTTC,CSVEGGRTYNEQFF
NA,NA,TRBJ1-1,12,TRBV5-1,TGCGCCAGCAGCCTTGGACAGACTGAAGCTTTCTTT,CASSLGQTEAFF
NA,NA,TRBJ1-2,13,TRBV12-3/TRBV12-4,TGTGCCAGCAGTTTTAGCACAGCGAATGGCTACACCTTC,CASSFSTANGYTF
many,NA,TRBJ2-3,13,TRBV4-1,TGCGCCAGCAGCCAAAGGAGTGGTGTTACGCAGTATTTT,CASSQRSGVTQYF
many,TRBD1,TRBJ2-4,16,TRBV28,TGTGCCAGCAGTGGCCCCGAGGGCAGGGGGAGAGACATTCAGTACTTC,CASSGPEGRGRDIQYF
many,NA,TRBJ2-3,9,TRBV29-1,TGCAGCGTTGGTGGAACGCAGTATTTT,CSVGGTQYF
few,NA,TRBJ1-5,13,TRBV11-2,TGTGCCAGCAGCTTATTCGTGGATCAGCCCCAGCATTTT,CASSLFVDQPQHF
few,NA,TRBJ2-7,16,TRBV18,TGTGCCAGCTCACCCCCCCTTCTCCAAAACGGCCACGAGCAGTACTTC,CASSPPLLQNGHEQYF
NA,NA,TRBJ2-6,15,TRBV7-3,TGTGCCAGCAGCTTATCGAGCTCTGGGGCCAACGTCCTGACTTTC,CASSLSSSGANVLTF
NA,TRBD1,TRBJ1-2,13,TRBV14,TGTGCCAGCAGTCAGACAGGGGAATTCGGCTACACCTTC,CASSQTGEFGYTF
few,TRBD1,TRBJ2-5,14,TRBV7-2,TGTGCCAGCAGCTTCACCGAGACAGGGGGCGCCCAGTACTTC,CASSFTETGGAQYF
many,TRBD2,TRBJ2-1,15,TRBV5-1,TGCGCCAGCAGCCCGACTAGCGGCTCCTACAATGAGCAGTTCTTC,CASSPTSGSYNEQFF
few,NA,TRBJ2-1,13,TRBV27,TGTGCCAGCAGTTTTTCAGCCTACAATGAGCAGTTCTTC,CASSFSAYNEQFF
NA,NA,TRBJ2-7,15,TRBV20-1,TGCAGTGCCAGTAGACGACGGAGCCTTTTCGGCGAGCAGTACTTC,CSASRRRSLFGEQYF